A single sample gave rise to the 27 T cell receptor beta chains below, sequenced in a study of T cell clones after liver transplantation. The protocol was immunoSEQ multiplex PCR, while the TCRdb copy is restricted to in-frame clones and leaves out a portion. Here the sample spans tens of thousands of clones, around 70% being singletons. Sequencing was performed on CD4+ T cells from blood, taken at the approximately 16-month timepoint. These TCRs come from a human patient who received a liver transplant. Some T cells may be provided by the graft donor.

The chain uses TRBV29-1 and TRBJ1-2; TRBD1 might be the D (5 bases). Germline V lookup: CDR1 SQVTM, CDR2 ANQGSEA. V was cut by 7 bases and J by 8 bases, with 17 bases left in between. The CDR3 is 12 amino acids. The CDR3 loop is CSGGTEGRGYTF. CDR3 DNA: TGCAGCGGCGGGACTGAGGGGCGGGGCTACACCTTC.

The chain joins TRBV6-4 to TRBJ1-1; no reliable D call. Germline CDR1 and CDR2: MRHNA and SNTAGT. The CDR3 extends over 13 amino acids. The V and J ends lost 6 bases and 4 bases respectively, with 12 bases between them. CDR3 bases: TGTGCCAGCAGCGGAGAGGGTGGCACTGAAGCTTTCTTT. Its translation is CASSGEGGTEAFF.

This rearrangement joins TRBV7-2 to TRBJ1-1, with D possibly being TRBD1 (6 bases). CDR3 length: 14 amino acids. Trimming removed 1 base from V and 4 bases from J, with 10 bases in between. Germline-derived CDR1 and CDR2 are SGHTA and FQGNSA. The CDR3 nucleotides read TGTGCCAGCAGCTTAGTGGGGGCTGGCACTGAAGCTTTCTTT. It codes for CASSLVGAGTEAFF.

The gene calls are TRBV5-5 and TRBJ2-5; maybe TRBD2 (6 bases). Germline loops: CDR1 SGHKS, CDR2 YYEKEE (reference sequence). CDR3 length equals 16 residues. V gave up 4 bases and J gave up 0 bases, with 16 bases separating them. The CDR3 protein is CASSQVAGSNQETQYF. CDR3 coding DNA: TGTGCCAGCAGCCAGGTGGCGGGGAGCAACCAAGAGACCCAGTACTTC.

J is TRBJ2-7 and V is TRBV6-5; TRBD2 is a possible D gene (5 bases). V gave up 2 bases and J gave up 1 base, with 6 bases separating them. CDR3 size: 13 residues. Germline values: CDR1 MNHEY, CDR2 SVGAGI. CDR3 nucleotide sequence: TGTGCCAGCAGTTACGACTATTCCTACGAGCAGTACTTC. Residues: CASSYDYSYEQYF.

The chain employs TRBV7-2 and TRBJ2-2; D remains unclear. The ends were cut back, 4 bases at V and 1 base at J, with 16 bases in the middle. This CDR3 is 17 amino acids long. Germline-derived CDR1 and CDR2 are SGHTA and FQGNSA. The CDR3 loop is CASSSVSFRLNTGELFF. Written as DNA, the CDR3 is TGTGCCAGCAGCTCTGTTAGCTTCAGGCTGAACACCGGGGAGCTGTTTTTT.

V is TRBV28 and J is TRBJ2-5, with unresolved D. The CDR3 has 13 amino acids. The germline V gene has CDR1 MDHEN and CDR2 SYDVKM. V was cut by 2 bases and J by 3 bases, with 7 bases left in between. The CDR3 nucleotides read TGTGCCAGCAGTTTAGTTGCGAAAGAGACCCAGTACTTC. Residues: CASSLVAKETQYF. The full variable domain, completed using reference TRBV28 and TRBJ2-5, is DVKVTQSSRYLVKRTGEKVFLECVQDMDHENMFWYRQDPGLGLRLIYFSYDVKMKEKGDIPEGYSVSREKKERFSLILESASTNQTSMYLCASSLVAKETQYFGPGTRLLVL.

Only a few counts were recorded for this clone. V is TRBV28 and J is TRBJ2-5; possible D gene TRBD2, 7 bases. Trimming left V 3 bases short and J 6 bases short, with 14 bases between. The length of the CDR3 is 14 residues. Germline V gives CDR1 MDHEN, CDR2 SYDVKM. CDR3 in amino acids: CASSLGGASKTQYF. CDR3 sequence (DNA): TGTGCCAGCAGTTTGGGGGGGGCGAGTAAGACCCAGTACTTC.

This clone was found a few times. J is TRBJ1-5 and V is TRBV10-3; 11 nucleotides line up with TRBD1. The ends lost 4 bases at V and 5 bases at J; junction bases unmatched: 7. This CDR3 spans 16 amino acids. Germline assignment: CDR1 ENHRY and CDR2 SYGVKD. The CDR3 bases are TGTGCCATCAGTGTGTCCGGGACAGGGGGGGATCAGCCCCAGCATTTT. Residues: CAISVSGTGGDQPQHF.

This rearrangement joins TRBV5-4 to TRBJ1-1; 9 bases are shared with TRBD1. The V segment lost 2 bases and the J segment 1 base; nucleotides outside the gene matches: 6. CDR1 SGHNT and CDR2 YYREEE come from the germline V gene (reference sequence). The CDR3 has 16 amino acids. CDR3 protein: CASSFWDRVKNTEAFF. The CDR3 DNA follows: TGTGCCAGCAGCTTTTGGGACAGGGTAAAGAACACTGAAGCTTTCTTT.

This chain links TRBV10-3 with TRBJ1-5; D is possibly TRBD1 (5 bases). Germline assignment: CDR1 ENHRY and CDR2 SYGVKD. The CDR3 has 13 amino acids. V was clipped by 6 bases and J by 7 bases, with 13 bases between them. The DNA for the CDR3 is TGTGCCATCAGCAGGGACGGCGGGCAGCCCCAGCATTTT. Amino acid sequence: CAISRDGGQPQHF.

The V and J genes are TRBV5-1 and TRBJ2-1, with D possibly TRBD2 on 6 matching bases. This CDR3 comprises 13 residues. Germline loops: CDR1 SGHRS, CDR2 YFSETQ. V was cut by 2 bases and J by 11 bases, with 14 bases left in between. CDR3 bases: TGCGCCAGCAGCTTTGGGGCGGGCGGGAAGCAGTTCTTC. Translating it yields CASSFGAGGKQFF.

This clone is medium-sized (0.01 to 0.1%). This rearrangement joins TRBV19 to TRBJ2-1, with D possibly matching TRBD1 (6 bases). The CDR3 totals 16 residues. Germline CDR1 LNHDA, CDR2 SQIVND (reference sequence). The V end lost 2 bases, the J end lost 4 bases, and 15 bases lay between the germline ends. DNA for the CDR3: TGTGCCAGTAGTATACGGGCTATGCAGGGGTACAATGAGCAGTTCTTC. Its protein is CASSIRAMQGYNEQFF.

This chain links TRBV7-2 with TRBJ1-3; possibly TRBD1 for D (5 bases). V gave up 3 bases and J gave up 4 bases, with 7 bases separating them. Germline values: CDR1 SGHTA, CDR2 FQGNSA. The CDR3 spans 13 residues. The CDR3, as DNA: TGTGCCAGCAGCTTGGACATCGGAAACACCATATATTTT. This sequence encodes CASSLDIGNTIYF.

This clone was seen a few times. The chain joins TRBV19 to TRBJ1-5; 7 nucleotides agree with TRBD1. The ends lost 5 bases at V and 6 bases at J; junction bases unmatched: 4. This CDR3 has 13 amino acids. The germline V gene encodes CDR1 LNHDA and CDR2 SQIVND (reference sequence). The CDR3 reads CASSLQGSQPQHF. The CDR3 nucleotides are TGTGCCAGTAGTTTACAGGGGAGTCAGCCCCAGCATTTT.

This chain joins TRBV5-6 and TRBJ2-5; 11 bases fit TRBD1. This CDR3 is 17 amino acids long. The germline V gene encodes CDR1 SGHDT and CDR2 YYEEEE. The trim removed 0 bases at V and 4 bases at J, leaving 8 bases unmatched. The CDR3 coding sequence is TGTGCCAGCAGCTTGGAGGGTTCGGACAGGGGGCTAGAGACCCAGTACTTC. Its protein is CASSLEGSDRGLETQYF.

This chain uses TRBV7-2 with TRBJ2-2; no firm D call. Trimming took off 1 base at V and 7 bases at J, with 13 bases between the two ends. The CDR3 covers 15 residues. The germline V gene has CDR1 SGHTA and CDR2 FQGNSA. Here the CDR3 reads CASSLVKSQVGELFF. The CDR3 DNA reads TGTGCCAGCAGCTTAGTAAAGTCCCAGGTCGGGGAGCTGTTTTTT.

The chain combines TRBV25-1 with TRBJ2-5; D tentatively reads TRBD1 or TRBD2 (7 bases each). Trimming cost V 2 bases and J 5 bases, with 15 bases left between them. Germline-derived CDR1 and CDR2 are MGHDK and SYGVNS. CDR3 length: 15 amino acids. CDR3 sequence: CASSEIRGRVETQYF. CDR3 DNA: TGTGCCAGCAGTGAAATCAGGGGGAGGGTCGAGACCCAGTACTTC.

This clone appeared a single time. The chain employs TRBV23-1 and TRBJ1-2, with D possibly being TRBD1 (6 bases). TRBV23-1 is an open reading frame, and its role is uncertain. This CDR3 is built from 17 residues. The germline V and J ends were trimmed by 3 bases and 7 bases, with 24 bases remaining between them. DNA of the CDR3: TGCGCCAGCAGTCAGACTAGGGGGGCGCCTCCTACTTGTGGCTACACCTTC. It codes for CASSQTRGAPPTCGYTF.

This clone was counted a single time. The rearrangement joins TRBV5-1 to TRBJ1-1, with D maybe TRBD1 (6 bases). Germline assignment: CDR1 SGHRS and CDR2 YFSETQ. The CDR3 is 14 amino acids. Trimming cost V 3 bases and J 1 base, with 10 bases left between them. The CDR3 nucleotides read TGCGCCAGCAGCTCACAGGGCCGGAACACTGAAGCTTTCTTT. The encoded protein is CASSSQGRNTEAFF.

The V call is TRBV10-3, the J call TRBJ1-2; 7 bases fit TRBD1. This CDR3 contains 15 residues. The ends lost 2 bases at V and 5 bases at J; junction bases unmatched: 8. CDR1 and CDR2 from the germline V gene are ENHRY and SYGVKD. CDR3 nucleotides: TGTGCCATCAGTGAGCGGGGACAGAGTCCTTATGGCTACACCTTC. Translating gives CAISERGQSPYGYTF.

The rearrangement uses TRBV28 and TRBJ1-4; D gene uncertain. From germline, CDR1 is MDHEN and CDR2 SYDVKM. V lost 6 bases and J 5 bases, leaving 13 bases between the germline ends. The CDR3 has 14 amino acids. CDR3 sequence (DNA): TGTGCCAGCAGGCCGGAGGTGGGGAATGAAAAACTGTTTTTT. Protein product: CASRPEVGNEKLFF.

This chain connects TRBV25-1 to TRBJ1-1, with a tentative D call TRBD1 (5 bases). Trimming cost V 7 bases and J 0 bases, with 9 bases left between them. Per germline, CDR1 MGHDK and CDR2 SYGVNS. This CDR3 spans 13 amino acids. Here the CDR3 reads CASTTGLNTEAFF. The CDR3 nucleotides are TGTGCCAGCACTACAGGCCTGAACACTGAAGCTTTCTTT. Combining the CDR3 with reference TRBV25-1 and TRBJ1-1 gives the whole variable domain EADIYQTPRYLVIGTGKKITLECSQTMGHDKMYWYQQDPGMELHLIHYSYGVNSTEKGDLSSESTVSRIRTEHFPLTLESARPSHTSQYLCASTTGLNTEAFFGQGTRLTVV.

This clone turned up a few times. The genes are TRBV9 and TRBJ2-5, with 8 bases that match TRBD2. Per the germline V gene, CDR1 is SGDLS and CDR2 is YYNGEE. Germline trimming cut 0 bases from V and 2 bases from J; bases unmatched to any gene: 3. The CDR3 contains 15 residues. The CDR3 DNA is TGTGCCAGCAGCGTAGGGGGACTAGGTCAAGAGACCCAGTACTTC. It encodes CASSVGGLGQETQYF. The full variable domain, its missing parts supplied by reference TRBV9 and TRBJ2-5, is DSGVTQTPKHLITATGQRVTLRCSPRSGDLSVYWYQQSLDQGLQFLIQYYNGEERAKGNILERFSAQQFPDLHSELNLSSLELGDSALYFCASSVGGLGQETQYFGPGTRLLVL.

The chain recombines TRBV2 with TRBJ2-1; 13 nucleotides line up with TRBD2. V shed 2 bases, J shed 0 bases, and the junction held 7 bases outside the gene matches. This CDR3 contains 19 residues. From germline, CDR1 is SNHLY and CDR2 FYNNEI. CDR3 DNA sequence: TGTGCCAGCAGTGAACTTGGACTAGCGGGAGCCGACTCCTACAATGAGCAGTTCTTC. As protein: CASSELGLAGADSYNEQFF. The full variable domain, with the rest looked up from reference TRBV2 and TRBJ2-1, is EPEVTQTPSHQVTQMGQEVILRCVPISNHLYFYWYRQILGQKVEFLVSFYNNEISEKSEIFDDQFSVERPDGSNFTLKIRSTKLEDSAMYFCASSELGLAGADSYNEQFFGPGTRLTVL.

This clone was picked up one time. This chain connects TRBV21-1 to TRBJ1-2. TRBV21-1 is labeled a pseudogene. This CDR3 spans 14 amino acids. The CDR3 DNA sequence: TGTGCCAGCGTGGGACCGGTGGAGAGCTATGGCTACACCTTC. Translating gives CASVGPVESYGYTF.

The chain recombines TRBV11-2 with TRBJ2-1; TRBD1 matches 12 bases. V lost 5 bases and J lost 10; bases outside the gene matches: 6. This CDR3 is built from 14 residues. The germline V gene encodes CDR1 SGHAT and CDR2 FQNNGV. The CDR3 bases are TGTGCCAGCAGCCCGGGACAGGGGGCTGGAGAGCAGTTCTTC. This translates into CASSPGQGAGEQFF.